The T cell receptor beta chain described here comes from a study of T cells expressing NK-cell markers. Study conclusions and caveats: The HCMV specificity of the expanded NKG2C+ T cell clones stayed unresolved.

A note on this clonotype: Its antigen is not known.

It was by 5'RACE template switching with UMIs that TCR beta cDNA was made. One entry per CDR3 protein, without DNA, is what TCRdb gives after re-calling the 5' RACE reads. The sample table sets out a few hundred thousand distinct CDR3 sequences. CDR3 length equals 15 residues. The J gene is TRBJ2-3, the V gene TRBV12-3 or TRBV12-4; without DNA, the TCRdb call of TRBD2 cannot be checked. The clonotype originates from a man aged 18-70 years in good health. The sequenced sample was blood T cells: a sorted CD56 or NKG2C T cell subset, CD4+ or CD8+ T cells, or bulk PBMC T cells (not recorded which). The CDR3 loop reads CASRRLAGGLDTQYF.